The source of this T cell receptor beta chain is a study of CD8 T cells in Susac syndrome. Reverse transcription of about 0.45 to 1 ug RNA was carried out with random hexamers. TCRdb re-called the immunoSEQ multiplex PCR reads with MiXCR, one entry per CDR3 protein. This repertoire shows about 200,000 distinct CDR3 sequences, 85% to 95% found once; its top ten account for approximately 0.094%. The V end was cut by 0 bases, the J end by 7 bases, with 6 bases between. Looked up from germline, CDR1 is LNHNV and CDR2 is YYDKDF (reference sequence). The CDR3 consists of 12 residues. From blood CD8+ and CD4+ T cells, TCR beta sequences were generated. The controls, all healthy donors, were matched for age and sex. TEMRA cells were enriched by FACS, while CD8+ and CD4+ T cells were obtained through a negative isolation that was performed magnetically.

This chain joins TRBV15 and TRBJ1-1, with unresolved D. This sequence originates from a human donor in good health. The sample comprised CD4+ T cells from PBMCs. The CDR3 protein is CATSRDQNEAFF. DNA for the CDR3: TGTGCCACCAGCAGAGATCAGAATGAAGCTTTCTTT. The full variable domain, rest sourced from reference TRBV15 and TRBJ1-1, is DAMVIQNPRYQVTQFGKPVTLSCSQTLNHNVMYWYQQKSSQAPKLLFHYYDKDFNNEADTPDNFQSRRPNTSFCFLDIRSPGLGDTAMYLCATSRDQNEAFFGQGTRLTVV.